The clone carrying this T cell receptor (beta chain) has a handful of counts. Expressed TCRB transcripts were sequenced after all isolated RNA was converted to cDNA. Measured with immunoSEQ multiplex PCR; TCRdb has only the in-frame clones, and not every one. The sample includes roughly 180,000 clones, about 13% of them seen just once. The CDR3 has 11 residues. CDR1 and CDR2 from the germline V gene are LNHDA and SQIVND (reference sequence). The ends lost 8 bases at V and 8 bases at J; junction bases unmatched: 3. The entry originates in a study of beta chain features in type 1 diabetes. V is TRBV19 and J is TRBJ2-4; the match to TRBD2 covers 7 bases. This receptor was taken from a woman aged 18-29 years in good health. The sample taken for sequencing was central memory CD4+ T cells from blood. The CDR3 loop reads CASGRGDIQYF. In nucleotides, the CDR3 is TGTGCCAGTGGGAGGGGTGACATTCAGTACTTC. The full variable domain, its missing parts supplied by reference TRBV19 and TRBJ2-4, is DGGITQSPKYLFRKEGQNVTLSCEQNLNHDAMYWYRQDPGQGLRLIYYSQIVNDFQKGDIAEGYSVSREKKESFPLTVTSAQKNPTAFYLCASGRGDIQYFGAGTRLSVL.